The rows below give T cell receptor beta chains drawn from one sample of a study of shared clonotypes between healthy human individuals. Assay used: immunoSEQ multiplex PCR; TCRdb lists only in-frame clones, some missing. The sample records 2 million to 2.5 million clones, 80% to 95% being singletons. Sequenced material: naive CD4+ T cells from PBMCs. The receptor set was obtained from a man aged 18 to 29 in good health. Some clones in this sample may be carry-over from other donors' samples. CDR3s include the opening cysteine and the closing phenylalanine or tryptophan.

>TRBV30|12
CAWDRGSAEAFF
>TRBV7-9|13
CASGRQGWYEQYF
>TRBV5-1|15
CASSSTGTSFSEQYF
>TRBV29-1|15
CSVRTRGAGDYGYTF
>TRBV5-4|16
CASSRGTWRSTFEQYF
>TRBV7-9|17
CASRSPWGQGGQETQYF
>TRBV20-1|11
CSASRLGEQYF
>TRBV7-9|17
CASSLGRTGGVRETQYF
>TRBV28|15
CASSLSDSYYYGYTF
>TRBV5-1|14
CASSKTGVGETQYF
>TRBV5-1|14
CASSPEGYSYEQYF
>TRBV10-3|17
CAISESTRDRRLNEQFF
>TRBV10-3|13
CAIRVGEESGYTF
>TRBV7-2|13
CASSLDQSYGYTF
>TRBV11-3|14
CASSSLGTYNEQFF
>TRBV5-1|15
CASSRGPISTDTQYF
>TRBV19|13
CASHLGPPDGYTF
>TRBV7-6|14
CASSPLGPPDTQYF
>TRBV5-1|14
CASSLGPQANVLTF
>TRBV7-2|16
CASRLPGKGSTDTQYF
>TRBV5-4|13
CASSAGTGLEQYF
>TRBV28|14
CASTDTKAGNTIYF
>TRBV6-1|14
CASRSTGSNQPQHF
>TRBV14|16
CASSQAVAGGPETQYF
>TRBV28|14
CASSRGGQAYGYTF
>TRBV19|13
CATRPRVVNEQFF
>TRBV28|17
CASSLFRTSGRGDTQYF
>TRBV4-2|16
CASSQEASGNTGELFF
>TRBV6-1|13
CASTGTRYNEQFF
>TRBV7-2|15
CASSLTSGSGETQYF
>TRBV6-7|14
CASSYGRARGEQYF
>TRBV5-6|17
CASSLPGLAGRTDTQYF
>TRBV6-1|14
CASSPQQGVYGYTF
>TRBV6-6|15
CASSYSVQGFYEQYF
>TRBV5-4|16
CASSFPLAGQNNEQFF